The 3 T cell receptor beta chains presented below share a single source sample, sequenced in a study of breast tumors, draining lymph nodes, adjacent tissues. TCRdb re-analysed the multiplex PCR reads in MiXCR, keeping a single row per CDR3 protein. The sample has about 35,000 distinct CDR3 sequences; around a third are singletons. Sequencing was performed on breast tumor tissue. The receptors derive from a female donor with breast cancer. Some clones in this sample may be carry-over from other donors' samples.

This clonotype has a count of ten or more. The CDR3 sequence: CASSRTQDRTDTQYF. For the CDR3, the DNA is TGCGCCAGCAGCCGCACACAGGACCGCACAGATACGCAGTATTTT. This sequence joins TRBV4-3 and TRBJ2-3; D is possibly TRBD1 (5 bases). This CDR3 comprises 15 residues. The V end lost 4 bases, the J end lost 1 base, and 12 bases lay between the germline ends. Germline V gives CDR1 LGHNA, CDR2 YSLEER.

On this clonotype itself: This sequence may be a read error, since a much larger clone differs from it by one base. V gene TRBV6-2 or TRBV6-3 combines with J gene TRBJ2-2, with D maybe TRBD2 (5 bases). The CDR3 consists of 12 residues. Germline V gene data show CDR1 as MNHEY and CDR2 as SVGEGT. The CDR3 region has the DNA TGTGCCAGCAGTCGGAACACCGGGGAGCCGTTTTTT. Translated, it gives CASSRNTGEPFF.

This clonotype was counted many times. This chain joins TRBV19 and TRBJ2-7; tentatively, D is TRBD1 (5 bases). V shed 4 bases and J shed 3 bases, with 13 bases lying between them. Looked up from germline, CDR1 is LNHDA and CDR2 is SQIVND (reference sequence). CDR3 length: 14 amino acids. The CDR3 region has the DNA TGTGCCAGTAGTACGACCCAAGACAGCTACGAGCAGTACTTC. Its protein is CASSTTQDSYEQYF.